This TCR beta chain was observed in a study of T cell changes during pregnancy in multiple sclerosis. Germline CDR1 is SGHTA and CDR2 is FQGTGA. The CDR3 is 13 amino acids. Trimming removed 0 bases at V and 4 bases at J, with 4 bases between. TCRdb's table, derived via immunoSEQ multiplex PCR, lists solely in-frame clones and lacks some. In the table there are 70,000 to 100,000 clones, 85% to 95% of which are singletons. The clonotype originates from a female donor with multiple sclerosis, enrolled in a pregnancy study. The specimen was peripheral blood, collected in the first trimester of pregnancy. The V call is TRBV7-3, the J call TRBJ1-3; D unclear. The CDR3 sequence: CASSLTPGNTIYF. Here the CDR3 DNA reads TGTGCCAGCAGCTTAACCCCGGGAAACACCATATATTTT.